The clone carrying this T cell receptor (beta chain) was detected ten times or more. The germline V gene encodes CDR1 SGHAT and CDR2 FQNNGV. The CDR3 contains 16 residues. Trimming left V 1 base short and J 5 bases short, with 17 bases between. Amplifying from RNA transcripts, the study obtained TCR beta CDR3 regions. An initial RT-PCR round employing HTBI primers preceded a second-round multiplex PCR. TCRdb ran MiXCR on the multiplex PCR reads and lists one entry per CDR3 protein. The sample gives about 380,000 distinct CDR3 sequences, 15% of which show up once; around 6.6% is in the top ten. These data are taken from a study of Graves' ophthalmopathy and Graves' hyperthyroidism.

The sequence was collected from a woman aged 18-30 years with stable Graves' hyperthyroidism. Sequenced input: peripheral blood. The V call is TRBV11-2, the J call TRBJ1-2; D is unresolved. The CDR3 DNA is TGTGCCAGCAGCTTAGGTCGGGGAAATACCTTTTATGGCTACACCTTC. Amino acid sequence: CASSLGRGNTFYGYTF.